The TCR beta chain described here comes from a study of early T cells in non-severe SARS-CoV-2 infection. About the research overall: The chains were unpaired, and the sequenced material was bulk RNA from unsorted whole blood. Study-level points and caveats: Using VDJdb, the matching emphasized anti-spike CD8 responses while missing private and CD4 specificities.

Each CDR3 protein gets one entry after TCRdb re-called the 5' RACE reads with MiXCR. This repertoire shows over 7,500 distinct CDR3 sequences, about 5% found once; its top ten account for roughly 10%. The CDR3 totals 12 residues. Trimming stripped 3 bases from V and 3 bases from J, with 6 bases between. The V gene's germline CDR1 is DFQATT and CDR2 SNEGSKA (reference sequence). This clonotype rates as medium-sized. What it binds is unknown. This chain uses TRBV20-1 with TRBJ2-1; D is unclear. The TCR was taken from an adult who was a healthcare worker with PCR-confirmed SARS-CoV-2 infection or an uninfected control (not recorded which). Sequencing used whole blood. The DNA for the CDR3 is TGCAGTGCTAGCGGCGTCTACAATGAGCAGTTCTTC. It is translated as CSASGVYNEQFF.